The 17 T cell receptor beta chains in this list originate from one sample, sequenced in a study of radiation and T cells in renal cell carcinoma (dated by TCRdb to about 2020). Preparation of the library involved the immunoSEQ multiplex PCR assay. Sourced from immuneACCESS, this table was stored by TCRdb with only in-frame sequences that have V and J called. A share of the clones is absent; for the studies checked, an unresolved V gene accounts for under half, and the remainder has no known explanation. This sample is represented by 65,000 to 80,000 clones; about 86% of them were singletons. About 23% of the sample comes from the top ten. The sample's time point label, decoded: blood 2 weeks post-SBRT. Taken with the paper, the label for treatment or condition translates to: 15 Gy SBRT to primary tumor, nephrectomy 4 weeks later. Sample: blood, taken from a patient whose treatment included radiotherapy and nephrectomy. These receptors all stem from a woman aged 50 to 65 with renal cell carcinoma.

The V and J genes are TRBV28 and TRBJ1-2, with a possible D match to TRBD1 (5 bases). Germline V gene lookup returns CDR1 MDHEN and CDR2 SYDVKM. V shed 6 bases and J shed 4 bases, with 18 bases lying between them. This CDR3 has 15 residues. The CDR3 coding sequence is TGTGCCAGCAGCGAACAGGAGTCGGAGCCCTATGGCTACACCTTC. Its translation is CASSEQESEPYGYTF.

The chain combines TRBV5-4 with TRBJ2-5; possibly TRBD2 for D (6 bases). The ends were cut back, 7 bases at V and 3 bases at J, with 16 bases in the middle. Germline V gene lookup returns CDR1 SGHNT and CDR2 YYREEE (reference sequence). There are 14 residues in the CDR3. This chain's CDR3 is CASRRDSVEETQYF. Written as DNA, the CDR3 is TGTGCCAGCCGCCGGGACTCGGTCGAAGAGACCCAGTACTTC.

This chain joins TRBV2 and TRBJ2-2; 8 nucleotides match TRBD2. The trim removed 7 bases at V and 0 bases at J, leaving 10 bases unmatched. The V gene's germline CDR1 is SNHLY and CDR2 FYNNEI. The length of the CDR3 is 17 residues. CDR3 sequence reads: CASTPLAGDSNTGELFF. CDR3 DNA: TGTGCCAGCACTCCGCTAGCGGGCGATTCGAACACCGGGGAGCTGTTTTTT. Full variable domain (missing parts from reference TRBV2 and TRBJ2-2): EPEVTQTPSHQVTQMGQEVILRCVPISNHLYFYWYRQILGQKVEFLVSFYNNEISEKSEIFDDQFSVERPDGSNFTLKIRSTKLEDSAMYFCASTPLAGDSNTGELFFGEGSRLTVL.

The V gene is TRBV5-4, the J gene TRBJ2-3; 9 bases are a match to TRBD1. Germline CDR1 is SGHNT and CDR2 is YYREEE (reference sequence). J lost 4 bases, V lost 2 bases, and 5 bases had no gene match. The CDR3 spans 15 residues. CDR3: CASSFFRDRADTQYF. The CDR3 DNA follows: TGTGCCAGCAGCTTTTTCCGGGACAGGGCAGATACGCAGTATTTT.

This clone was observed a single time. CDR3 protein: CASSFYGAGKNNSPLHF. The CDR3 bases are TGTGCCAGCAGTTTTTATGGGGCAGGGAAAAATAATTCACCCCTCCACTTT. The J gene is TRBJ1-6, the V gene TRBV28; weak D call: TRBD1 (5 bases). Germline V gives CDR1 MDHEN, CDR2 SYDVKM. This CDR3 has 17 residues. V lost 3 bases to trimming and J lost 5 bases, with 17 bases between them.

The chain carries TRBV25-1 and TRBJ1-4; TRBD1 is a possible D gene (6 bases). Trimming shortened V by 4 bases and J by 12 bases, and 21 bases separated the two germline ends. Germline values: CDR1 MGHDK, CDR2 SYGVNS. The CDR3 spans 15 residues. The CDR3 loop reads CASSGRTVGGGELFF. CDR3 nucleotide sequence: TGTGCCAGCAGTGGTAGGACAGTCGGCGGAGGGGAACTGTTTTTT. The full variable domain, completed using reference TRBV25-1 and TRBJ1-4, is EADIYQTPRYLVIGTGKKITLECSQTMGHDKMYWYQQDPGMELHLIHYSYGVNSTEKGDLSSESTVSRIRTEHFPLTLESARPSHTSQYLCASSGRTVGGGELFFGSGTQLSVL.

The V gene is TRBV28, the J gene TRBJ1-6, with TRBD1 matching 8 bases. The CDR3 is 17 residues long. The trim removed 5 bases at V and 10 bases at J, leaving 16 bases unmatched. Germline V gene lookup returns CDR1 MDHEN and CDR2 SYDVKM. CDR3: CASSLGQGGKRESPLHF. CDR3 DNA sequence: TGTGCCAGCAGTCTCGGACAGGGAGGGAAACGAGAATCACCCCTCCACTTT.

V gene TRBV2 combines with J gene TRBJ1-5; perhaps TRBD1 as D (5 bases). The CDR3 runs to 17 residues. Trimming took off 5 bases at V and 0 bases at J, with 17 bases between the two ends. CDR1 is SNHLY and CDR2 is FYNNEI in the germline V gene. The CDR3 bases are TGTGCCAGCAGTCGGGACGGCTGGAACGATAGCAATCAGCCCCAGCATTTT. Its translation is CASSRDGWNDSNQPQHF.

This clone was seen only a few times. V usage is TRBV19 and J usage is TRBJ1-5; D uncertain. CDR1 LNHDA and CDR2 SQIVND come from the germline V gene (reference sequence). The CDR3 loop spans 14 amino acids. Trimming left V 4 bases short and J 10 bases short, with 17 bases between. The CDR3 DNA is TGTGCCAGTAGTAATCGACCGGGAGGCGAACCCCAGCATTTT. Translated, it gives CASSNRPGGEPQHF.

This rearrangement joins TRBV5-5 to TRBJ2-2, with D maybe TRBD2 (5 bases). Germline V gene sequence: CDR1 SGHKS, CDR2 YYEKEE (reference sequence). This CDR3 is 14 amino acids long. Trimming stripped 0 bases from V and 6 bases from J, with 9 bases between. CDR3 coding DNA: TGTGCCAGCAGCTTGGGAGGGAATTCCGGGGAGCTGTTTTTT. Protein product: CASSLGGNSGELFF. Complete variable domain (other parts from reference TRBV5-5 and TRBJ2-2): DAGVTQSPTHLIKTRGQQVTLRCSPISGHKSVSWYQQVLGQGPQFIFQYYEKEERGRGNFPDRFSARQFPNYSSELNVNALLLGDSALYLCASSLGGNSGELFFGEGSRLTVL.

The chain couples TRBV9 to TRBJ2-7; D not resolved. The CDR3 runs 14 residues. Germline assignment: CDR1 SGDLS and CDR2 YYNGEE. Trimming took off 5 bases at V and 3 bases at J, with 15 bases between the two ends. For the CDR3, the DNA is TGTGCCAGCAGTCCCGCGCTGGGCAACTACGAGCAGTACTTC. This encodes CASSPALGNYEQYF.

The chain uses TRBV6-5 and TRBJ2-7, with D hard to call. Germline V gene sequence: CDR1 MNHEY, CDR2 SVGAGI. V gave up 9 bases and J gave up 4 bases, with 4 bases separating them. The CDR3 extends over 9 amino acids. The CDR3 DNA reads TGTGCCAGGAGATACGAGCAGTACTTC. This translates into CARRYEQYF.

This clone was detected only once. V is TRBV4-3 and J is TRBJ2-3; D not certain. Germline V CDR1 and CDR2: LGHNA, YSLEER. Trimming cost V 0 bases and J 0 bases, with 13 bases left between them. CDR3 length: 17 amino acids. The CDR3 DNA sequence: TGCGCCAGCAGCCAAGATTTAGGCCAGCGAAGCACAGATACGCAGTATTTT. Translated, it gives CASSQDLGQRSTDTQYF.

The chain couples TRBV28 to TRBJ2-5; 9 bases agree with TRBD2. V shed 5 bases, J shed 5 bases, and the junction held 3 bases outside the gene matches. CDR3 length equals 13 residues. The V gene's germline CDR1 is MDHEN and CDR2 SYDVKM. CDR3 loop: CASSAAGGETQYF. The DNA for the CDR3 is TGTGCCAGCAGTGCCGCGGGGGGGGAGACCCAGTACTTC.

The chain has TRBV9 and TRBJ2-7; 8 bases match TRBD1. After removal of 3 bases from V and 3 bases from J, the junction contained 8 bases not matched to a gene. Germline-derived CDR1 and CDR2 are SGDLS and YYNGEE. The length of the CDR3 is 15 residues. The CDR3 reads CASSALTGDNYEQYF. CDR3 in DNA: TGTGCCAGCAGCGCCCTGACAGGGGATAACTACGAGCAGTACTTC.

The J gene is TRBJ1-1, the V gene TRBV19; D is uncertain. V was pared by 5 bases and J by 0 bases, with 7 bases between. Germline CDR1 LNHDA, CDR2 SQIVND (reference sequence). The CDR3 is 13 residues long. CDR3 loop: CASSVQMNTEAFF. The DNA of the CDR3 is TGTGCCAGTAGTGTCCAGATGAACACTGAAGCTTTCTTT.

V usage is TRBV11-3 and J usage is TRBJ2-5; D tentatively reads TRBD1 or TRBD2 (6 bases each). Looked up from germline, CDR1 is SGHNT and CDR2 is YENEEA. The CDR3 extends over 14 amino acids. V shed 4 bases and J shed 7 bases, with 16 bases lying between them. For the CDR3, the DNA is TGTGCCAGCAGCTCGCGTTCAGGGGACTCGACCCAGTACTTC. Its translation: CASSSRSGDSTQYF. The full variable domain, in which reference TRBV11-3 and TRBJ2-5 provide the parts outside the CDR3, is EAGVVQSPRYKIIEKKQPVAFWCNPISGHNTLYWYLQNLGQGPELLIRYENEEAVDDSQLPKDRFSAERLKGVDSTLKIQPAELGDSAVYLCASSSRSGDSTQYFGPGTRLLVL.